This T cell receptor (beta chain) was identified in a study of control samples from healthy donors and cancer patients. Clones were sequenced by immunoSEQ multiplex PCR, and TCRdb holds only the in-frame ones, with some missing. Among about 120,000 clones listed, approximately 88% were seen once. Note on this clone: This sample includes further DNA sequences coding for the same CDR3.

The length of the CDR3 is 15 residues. The trim removed 0 bases at V and 1 base at J, leaving 1 base unmatched. The germline gives CDR1 SGDLS, CDR2 YYNGEE. The origin of this receptor is a man in his fifties or sixties in good health. The sample consisted of blood. This chain joins TRBV9 and TRBJ1-1, with TRBD1 matching over 9 bases. CDR3 in amino acids: CASSVGGQGNTEAFF. CDR3 nucleotide sequence: TGTGCCAGCAGCGTAGGGGGACAGGGGAACACTGAAGCTTTCTTT.